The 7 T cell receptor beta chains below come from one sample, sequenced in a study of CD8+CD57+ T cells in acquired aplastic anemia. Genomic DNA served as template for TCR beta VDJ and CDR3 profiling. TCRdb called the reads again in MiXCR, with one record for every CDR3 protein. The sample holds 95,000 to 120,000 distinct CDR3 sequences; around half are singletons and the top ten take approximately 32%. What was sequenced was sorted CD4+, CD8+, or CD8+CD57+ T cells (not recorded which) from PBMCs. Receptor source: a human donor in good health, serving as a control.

The CDR3 loop is CASSFGESYGYTF. CDR3 DNA: TGTGCCAGCAGCTTTGGGGAGAGCTATGGCTACACCTTC. The chain employs TRBV7-6 and TRBJ1-2, with D unclear. Germline V gives CDR1 SGHVS, CDR2 FNYEAQ. V dropped 3 bases and J dropped 4 bases, with 9 bases sitting between them. The CDR3 is made up of 13 amino acids.

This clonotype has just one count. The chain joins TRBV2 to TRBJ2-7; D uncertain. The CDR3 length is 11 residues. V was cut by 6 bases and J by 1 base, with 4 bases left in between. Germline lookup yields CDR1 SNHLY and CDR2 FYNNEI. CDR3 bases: TGTGCCAGCAGAGCTTCCTACGAGCAGTACTTC. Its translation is CASRASYEQYF.

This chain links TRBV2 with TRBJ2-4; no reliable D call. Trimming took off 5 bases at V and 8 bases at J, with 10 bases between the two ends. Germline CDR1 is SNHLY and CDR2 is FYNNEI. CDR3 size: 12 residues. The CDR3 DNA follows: TGTGCCAGCAGTCCGCTCAGTGACATTCAGTACTTC. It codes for CASSPLSDIQYF.

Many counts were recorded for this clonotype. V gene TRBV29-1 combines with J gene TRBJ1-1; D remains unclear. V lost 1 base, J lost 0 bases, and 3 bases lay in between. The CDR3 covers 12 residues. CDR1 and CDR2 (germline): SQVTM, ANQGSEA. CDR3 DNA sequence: TGCAGCGTTGAAGCTCTGAACACTGAAGCTTTCTTT. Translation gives CSVEALNTEAFF. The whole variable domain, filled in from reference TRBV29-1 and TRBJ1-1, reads SAVISQKPSRDICQRGTSLTIQCQVDSQVTMMFWYRQQPGQSLTLIATANQGSEATYESGFVIDKFPISRPNLTFSTLTVSNMSPEDSSIYLCSVEALNTEAFFGQGTRLTVV.

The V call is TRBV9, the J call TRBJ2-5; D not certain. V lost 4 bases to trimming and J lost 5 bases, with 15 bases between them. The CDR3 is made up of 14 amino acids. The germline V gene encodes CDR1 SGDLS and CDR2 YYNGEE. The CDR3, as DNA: TGTGCCAGCAGCACAAGGGAATTGATGGAGACCCAGTACTTC. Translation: CASSTRELMETQYF.

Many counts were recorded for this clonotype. The CDR3: CASSFPTSTDTQYF. The CDR3, as DNA: TGTGCCAGCAGCTTTCCGACTAGCACAGATACGCAGTATTTT. J is TRBJ2-3 and V is TRBV7-9; no reliable D call. This CDR3 spans 14 amino acids. The germline V gene encodes CDR1 SEHNR and CDR2 FQNEAQ (reference sequence). Trimming took off 3 bases at V and 0 bases at J, with 7 bases between the two ends.

CDR3 bases: TGTGCCAGCAGCGGTAGTGGCGGCGAGCAGTACTTC. Translation: CASSGSGGEQYF. The J gene is TRBJ2-7, the V gene TRBV7-9; D remains ambiguous. CDR3 length: 12 amino acids. V was shortened by 5 bases and J by 6 bases, with 11 bases between the two germline ends. Germline CDR1 and CDR2: SEHNR and FQNEAQ (reference sequence). The complete variable domain, with remaining parts taken from reference TRBV7-9 and TRBJ2-7, reads DTGVSQNPRHKITKRGQNVTFRCDPISEHNRLYWYRQTLGQGPEFLTYFQNEAQLEKSRLLSDRFSAERPKGSFSTLEIQRTEQGDSAMYLCASSGSGGEQYFGPGTRLTVT.